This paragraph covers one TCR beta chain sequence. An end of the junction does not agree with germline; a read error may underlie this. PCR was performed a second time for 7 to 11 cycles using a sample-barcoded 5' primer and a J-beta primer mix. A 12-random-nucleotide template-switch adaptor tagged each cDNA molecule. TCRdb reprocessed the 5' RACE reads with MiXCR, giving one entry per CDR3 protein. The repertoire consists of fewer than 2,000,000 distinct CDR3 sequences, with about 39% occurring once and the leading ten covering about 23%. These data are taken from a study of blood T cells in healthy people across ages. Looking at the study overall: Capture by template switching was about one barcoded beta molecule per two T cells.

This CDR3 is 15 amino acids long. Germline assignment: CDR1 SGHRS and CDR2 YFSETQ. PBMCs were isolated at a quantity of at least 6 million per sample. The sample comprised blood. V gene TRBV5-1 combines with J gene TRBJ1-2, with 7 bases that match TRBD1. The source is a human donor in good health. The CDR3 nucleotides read TGCGCCGGCAGCCCATCCGGGACAGACCTCTATGGCTACACCTTC. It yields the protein CAGSPSGTDLYGYTF. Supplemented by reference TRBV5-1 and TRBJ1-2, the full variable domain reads KAGVTQTPRYLIKTRGQQVTLSCSPISGHRSVSWYQQTPGQGLQFLFEYFSETQRNKGNFPGRFSGRQFSNSRSEMNVSTLELGDSALYLCAGSPSGTDLYGYTFGSGTRLTVV.